This T cell receptor beta chain was retrieved from a study of identifying expanded T cells in peripheral blood. Overall study results and limits: Roughly 1.2 clones differed between technical replicates, versus roughly 17 and 20 over time.

Regarding this clone: Its target is not known.

Data came from immunoSEQ multiplex PCR; TCRdb stores just in-frame clones and leaves some out. This sample has 50,000 to 60,000 clones, with over 75% found just once. Germline V lookup: CDR1 SGHAT, CDR2 FQNNGV. V shed 2 bases and J shed 5 bases, with 12 bases lying between them. The CDR3 length is 14 residues. The sample was blood. The source is a person aged 18 to 75 in good health. This sequence joins TRBV11-2 and TRBJ1-1; D is perhaps TRBD1 (5 bases). CDR3 in amino acids: CASSLHPRETEAFF. CDR3 coding DNA: TGTGCCAGCAGCTTACACCCCAGGGAAACTGAAGCTTTCTTT.